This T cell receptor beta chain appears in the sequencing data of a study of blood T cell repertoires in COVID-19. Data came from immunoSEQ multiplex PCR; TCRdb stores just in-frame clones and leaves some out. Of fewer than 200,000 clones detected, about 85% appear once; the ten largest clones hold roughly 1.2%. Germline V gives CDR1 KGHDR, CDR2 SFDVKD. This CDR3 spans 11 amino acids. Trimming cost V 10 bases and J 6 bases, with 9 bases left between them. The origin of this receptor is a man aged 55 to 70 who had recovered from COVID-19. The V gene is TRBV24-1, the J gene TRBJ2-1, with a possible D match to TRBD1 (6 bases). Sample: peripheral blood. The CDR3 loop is CATGQLNEQFF. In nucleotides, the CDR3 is TGTGCCACTGGACAGCTCAATGAGCAGTTCTTC.